This entry lists 21 T cell receptor beta chains sequenced from one sample in a study of T cell repertoires in cytomegalovirus infection. TCRdb redid the calling of the reads with MiXCR, one entry per CDR3 protein. The table records about 490,000 distinct CDR3 sequences, more than 15% of them present only once. Sequenced input: CD8+ T cells from PBMCs. These receptor sequences come from a human donor in good health (CMV status not recorded). Some clones in this sample may be carry-over from other donors' samples.

This clonotype showed up many times. This chain uses TRBV10-3 with TRBJ2-5, with 8 bases matching TRBD2. J was trimmed by 3 bases and V by 9 bases; bases with no gene match: 9. The CDR3 runs to 14 residues. Germline CDR1 reads ENHRY; CDR2 reads SYGVKD. The CDR3 loop is CAMKSGSWEETQYF. CDR3 nucleotides: TGTGCCATGAAAAGCGGGAGCTGGGAAGAGACCCAGTACTTC.

This clonotype was counted a few times. The chain combines TRBV6-6 with TRBJ1-5; TRBD1 matches at 8 bases. The CDR3 has 18 amino acids. V shed 9 bases and J 2 bases; nucleotides not matched to a gene: 18. The germline CDR1 and CDR2 sequences are MNHNY and SVGAGI (reference sequence). The CDR3 DNA follows: TGTGCCAGTCGGAACCCACAGGGGGAAGTAAGTCGCAATCAGCCCCAGCATTTT. Translated: CASRNPQGEVSRNQPQHF.

CDR3 bases: TGCGCCAGCAGCCCACTGGGACAGGGGGCAACTAATGAAAAACTGTTTTTT. This sequence encodes CASSPLGQGATNEKLFF. The J gene is TRBJ1-4, the V gene TRBV5-1; 11 bases agree with TRBD1. Germline CDR1 and CDR2: SGHRS and YFSETQ. CDR3 length equals 17 residues. After removal of 4 bases from V and 0 bases from J, the junction contained 5 bases not matched to a gene.

This clonotype was detected many times. The chain is built from TRBV11-2 and TRBJ1-1; the D is unclear. There are 16 residues in the CDR3. Trimming stripped 2 bases from V and 0 bases from J, with 13 bases between. Germline V gene data show CDR1 as SGHAT and CDR2 as FQNNGV. CDR3 in amino acids: CASSLCGCLMNTEAFF. The CDR3 DNA reads as TGTGCCAGCAGCTTATGTGGGTGCCTCATGAACACTGAAGCTTTCTTT.

The J gene is TRBJ2-1, the V gene TRBV10-2; D gene unclear. Germline V gene lookup returns CDR1 WSHSY and CDR2 SAAADI. V was trimmed by 6 bases and J by 6 bases, leaving 12 bases between them. CDR3 length: 13 amino acids. CDR3 loop: CASRDDLPNEQFF. CDR3 coding DNA: TGCGCCAGCAGGGATGACCTGCCCAATGAGCAGTTCTTC.

Turning to this clonotype: A much bigger clone sits one base away, suggesting this may be a read error. The chain is built from TRBV27 and TRBJ2-5; D possibly corresponds to TRBD1 (6 bases). The last part of the DNA fits TRBJ2-1 better; the J call may be wrong. Germline V lookup: CDR1 MNHEY, CDR2 SMNVEV (reference sequence). The CDR3 is 15 residues long. The CDR3 region is CASSWLRDRQETQFF. CDR3 bases: TGTGCCAGCAGTTGGCTCAGAGACAGGCAAGAGACCCAGTTCTTC.

The sample holds a few counts of this clonotype. The chain couples TRBV20-1 to TRBJ2-1; D remains unclear. The V and J ends lost 3 bases and 0 bases respectively, with 9 bases between them. The CDR3 is made up of 14 amino acids. The germline V gene encodes CDR1 DFQATT and CDR2 SNEGSKA (reference sequence). The DNA for the CDR3 is TGCAGTGCTAGCGAAAGAAGCTCCTACAATGAGCAGTTCTTC. Translated: CSASERSSYNEQFF.

V is TRBV27 and J is TRBJ2-7, with D perhaps assigned TRBD1 or TRBD2 (5 bases each). The CDR3 spans 16 residues. Germline V lookup: CDR1 MNHEY, CDR2 SMNVEV (reference sequence). Trimming shortened V by 0 bases and J by 0 bases, and 12 bases separated the two germline ends. CDR3 nucleotides: TGTGCCAGCAGTTTATCTGAGGGGCCCAGCTCCTACGAGCAGTACTTC. Residues: CASSLSEGPSSYEQYF.

V and J are TRBV27 and TRBJ2-2; weak D call: TRBD1 (5 bases). The CDR3 totals 14 residues. Germline-derived CDR1 and CDR2 are MNHEY and SMNVEV (reference sequence). Between the trimmed V and J ends, which lost 2 bases and 10 bases, there was a span of 14 bases. For the CDR3, the DNA is TGTGCCAGCAGTTTAGGACAAACTCCTGAGGAGCTGTTTTTT. Amino acids: CASSLGQTPEELFF.

This clonotype was picked up many times. V is TRBV6-5 and J is TRBJ1-4; perhaps TRBD1 as D (6 bases). The V gene lost 2 bases and the J gene lost 8 bases, with 12 bases spanning the gap. This CDR3 contains 14 residues. Germline V gene data show CDR1 as MNHEY and CDR2 as SVGAGI. CDR3 DNA sequence: TGTGCCAGCAGTTACGGAGAGGGGGAAGAAAAACTGTTTTTT. This gives the protein CASSYGEGEEKLFF.

This clonotype came up many times. The rearrangement joins TRBV7-9 to TRBJ2-7; D unclear. The germline CDR1 and CDR2 sequences are SEHNR and FQNEAQ (reference sequence). CDR3 length: 14 amino acids. The V gene lost 6 bases and the J gene lost 7 bases, with 19 bases spanning the gap. The CDR3 nucleotides are TGTGCCAGCAGGTCCGAGACACCGTTGGGAGAGCAGTACTTC. Its protein is CASRSETPLGEQYF.

This clonotype has just a few counts. The J gene is TRBJ1-2, the V gene TRBV3-1; D call uncertain. The V gene's germline CDR1 is LGHDT and CDR2 YNNKEL (reference sequence). The CDR3 spans 12 residues. V was cut by 0 bases and J by 14 bases, with 13 bases left in between. CDR3 amino acids: CASSQDLDAATF. DNA of the CDR3: TGTGCCAGCAGCCAAGACTTAGACGCCGCAACCTTC.

Many counts were recorded for this clonotype. The V gene is TRBV7-2, the J gene TRBJ2-1, with no clear D. V lost 5 bases and J 5 bases, leaving 19 bases between the germline ends. This CDR3 contains 16 residues. Germline CDR1 reads SGHTA; CDR2 reads FQGNSA. The CDR3 spells CASSRPRTHSNNEQFF. The CDR3 DNA reads TGTGCCAGCAGCCGTCCGAGGACCCATTCAAACAATGAGCAGTTCTTC.

In this sample, this clonotype turned up once. The junction shows a germline mismatch at one end, possibly a read error. The CDR3 is CAISGGGQDTQYF. The CDR3, as DNA: TGTGCCATTAGCGGGGGAGGCCAAGACACCCAGTACTTC. This chain connects TRBV7-6 to TRBJ2-5; 9 nucleotides match TRBD2. CDR1 is SGHVS and CDR2 is FNYEAQ in the germline V gene. The CDR3 has 13 amino acids.

This clonotype was detected many times. The J gene is TRBJ2-2, the V gene TRBV27; 8 bases match TRBD2. The CDR3 length is 15 residues. V dropped 10 bases and J dropped 2; count of bases not matched to a gene: 9. CDR1 and CDR2 from the germline V gene are MNHEY and SMNVEV (reference sequence). DNA of the CDR3: TGTGCCACTTTAGCGGGAACGGGTAACACCGGGGAGCTGTTTTTT. It encodes CATLAGTGNTGELFF.

The chain joins TRBV13 to TRBJ2-4; D is ambiguous. CDR1 and CDR2 from the germline V gene are PRHDT and FYEKMQ (reference sequence). This CDR3 spans 14 amino acids. The V and J ends lost 5 bases and 5 bases respectively, with 13 bases between them. The CDR3 nucleotides are TGTGCCAGCAGCAACGGACGCCACCAAAACATTCAGTACTTC. Protein: CASSNGRHQNIQYF. The full variable domain, rest sourced from reference TRBV13 and TRBJ2-4, is AAGVIQSPRHLIKEKRETATLKCYPIPRHDTVYWYQQGPGQDPQFLISFYEKMQSDKGSIPDRFSAQQFSDYHSELNMSSLELGDSALYFCASSNGRHQNIQYFGAGTRLSVL.

Worth noting for this clonotype: The junction departs from the called germline gene at one end, perhaps through a read error. The chain employs TRBV20-1 and TRBJ2-2; 8 bases align to TRBD2. Germline assignment: CDR1 DFQATT and CDR2 SNEGSKA (reference sequence). The CDR3 runs 19 residues. For the CDR3, the DNA is TGCAGTGTTAGAGGTACACCCCTACTAGCGGCCCCGAACACCGGGGAGCTGTTTTTT. Amino acid sequence: CSVRGTPLLAAPNTGELFF.

This clonotype was counted at least ten times. The genes are TRBV7-8 and TRBJ1-1, with D unclear. Germline V gene data show CDR1 as SGHVS and CDR2 as FQNEAQ. The V gene lost 5 bases and the J gene lost 8 bases, with 9 bases spanning the gap. The CDR3 sequence is 11 residues long. The CDR3 DNA sequence: TGTGCCAGCAGCCAAAATCGGGAAGCTTTCTTT. It yields the protein CASSQNREAFF. Combining the CDR3 with reference TRBV7-8 and TRBJ1-1 gives the whole variable domain GAGVSQSPRYKVAKRGQDVALRCDPISGHVSLFWYQQALGQGPEFLTYFQNEAQLDKSGLPSDRFFAERPEGSVSTLKIQRTQQEDSAVYLCASSQNREAFFGQGTRLTVV.

This clonotype showed up many times. The rearrangement uses TRBV19 and TRBJ2-2; tentatively, D is TRBD1 (6 bases). Trimming stripped 7 bases from V and 4 bases from J, with 22 bases between. Per the germline V gene, CDR1 is LNHDA and CDR2 is SQIVND (reference sequence). The CDR3 length is 17 residues. The CDR3 DNA sequence: TGTGCCAGTACAACTATGACCGAGATGGGGGCCACCGGGGAGCTGTTTTTT. It specifies CASTTMTEMGATGELFF.

V usage is TRBV3-1 and J usage is TRBJ2-7; 7 positions agree with TRBD1. V dropped 4 bases and J dropped 3; count of bases not matched to a gene: 6. Looked up from germline, CDR1 is LGHDT and CDR2 is YNNKEL (reference sequence). This CDR3 region has 14 residues. The CDR3 loop reads CASSPRGSIYEQYF. CDR3 coding DNA: TGTGCCAGCAGCCCCAGGGGGAGTATCTACGAGCAGTACTTC.

The chain employs TRBV9 and TRBJ1-5, with a tentative D call TRBD1 (6 bases). Per germline, CDR1 SGDLS and CDR2 YYNGEE. The CDR3 contains 15 residues. V was trimmed by 0 bases and J by 4 bases, leaving 11 bases between them. The CDR3 sequence: CASSVGQARNQPQHF. CDR3 coding DNA: TGTGCCAGCAGCGTAGGACAGGCTCGAAATCAGCCCCAGCATTTT.